This TCR beta chain was found in a study of regulatory T cells in long-lasting Graves disease (dated by TCRdb to the early 2020s). For the wider study: Persistent Graves' disease was defined as persistently positive TSH receptor autoantibodies together with antithyroid drug treatment for over 5 years. Peripheral blood TCR sequencing and RNA sequencing compared persistent Graves' disease patients with newly diagnosed Graves' disease patients. The study was conducted in China and was registered as a clinical trial. A total of around 35 samples were covered by TCR sequencing, comprising some 13 persistent and some 20 newly diagnosed Graves' disease patients. Persistent Graves' disease patients in the clinical cohort had taken antithyroid drugs for roughly ten years on average.

Library preparation was by multiplex PCR. Sequencing was performed on an Illumina HiSeq 4000. CDR3 regions were amplified by Arm-PCR with iRepertoire HTBI primers to construct TCR beta libraries. Before sequencing, the PCR products went through gel purification. Per the authors' processing: A total of 62 TRBV and some 13 TRBJ segments were identified across samples and were used for gene usage analysis of CDR3 amino acid clonotypes. COPE and FqMerger were used to merge the filtered high-quality paired reads into contigs. Contigs were aligned with BLAST to IMGT TRBV, TRBD and TRBJ reference genes, and CDR3 was defined per IMGT. Any clonotype with a frequency above 0.1% was classified as a highly expanded clone. Shannon entropy was used to measure repertoire diversity, and the Gini coefficient was used to measure V-J evenness. A clonotype found in more than one individual was treated as public. TCRdb handled the public reads itself, with Q25 trimming in fastp and clone calling in MiXCR, and kept productive beta chains. Duplicate CDR3 protein sequences are folded into a single record with the most common DNA and genes. TCRdb, not the original authors, processed these V and J calls. This sample gives roughly 500,000 distinct CDR3 sequences in total; more than 20% of them show up just once. 7% to 10% of the sample comes from the top ten.

Its CDR3 holds 14 amino acids, cysteine through phenylalanine. Only the CDR3 DNA stays, 42 bases, in frame from base 1. Trimming removed 4 bases from V and 0 bases from J; the gene matches leave 6 bases unexplained. The CDR1 and CDR2 encoded by the germline V gene (reference sequence) are DFQATT and SNEGSKA. Broad study findings and their caveats: The authors acknowledged the small sample size as a limitation that may reduce accuracy. Persistent patients shared more public clonotypes among themselves (around 2,500) than newly diagnosed patients did (roughly 920). Because the primary lesion, thyroid tissue, could not be accessed, the study looked at peripheral blood alone. Only the TCR beta chain was sequenced and analyzed. Compared with newly diagnosed patients, persistent Graves' disease patients had lower TCR Shannon entropy and fewer highly expanded clones, which suggests clonal expansion. Preferential use of TRBV28, TRBJ1-2 and TRBJ2-5 was observed in persistent disease, whereas TRBV20-1 and TRBJ2-1 were favored in newly diagnosed disease.

This clonotype occurred many times. Its antigen is unknown. No much larger clone is present one base from it, and per-base qualities are unavailable. In light of the paper, this sample's time point label describes: persistent/refractory GD, antithyroid drugs over 5 years with positive TRAb. RNA was extracted from PBMCs in TRIzol for both TCR sequencing and RNA sequencing. Graves' disease was diagnosed according to American Thyroid Association guidelines. Patients for the study were recruited at an endocrinology department in Xi'an, China. From each patient, around 9.3 milliliters of peripheral blood was collected into an EDTA anticoagulant tube. Ficoll Paque Plus density gradient separation was used to isolate PBMCs, and no further T cell sorting was done. An Agilent 2100 Bioanalyzer and agarose gel were used to assess RNA quality, and a NanoDrop 2000 was used to measure RNA concentration.

This receptor was obtained from a female donor with Graves disease. The chain couples TRBV20-1 to TRBJ2-7, with 7 middle bases fitting TRBD1. This material consisted of peripheral blood mononuclear cells (PBMCs), taken when the disease was refractory, from a patient treated with antithyroid drugs. The sequenced DNA is TGCAGTGCTACCGGACAGGCGAGCTCCTACGAGCAGTACTTC. This yields the protein CSATGQASSYEQYF.